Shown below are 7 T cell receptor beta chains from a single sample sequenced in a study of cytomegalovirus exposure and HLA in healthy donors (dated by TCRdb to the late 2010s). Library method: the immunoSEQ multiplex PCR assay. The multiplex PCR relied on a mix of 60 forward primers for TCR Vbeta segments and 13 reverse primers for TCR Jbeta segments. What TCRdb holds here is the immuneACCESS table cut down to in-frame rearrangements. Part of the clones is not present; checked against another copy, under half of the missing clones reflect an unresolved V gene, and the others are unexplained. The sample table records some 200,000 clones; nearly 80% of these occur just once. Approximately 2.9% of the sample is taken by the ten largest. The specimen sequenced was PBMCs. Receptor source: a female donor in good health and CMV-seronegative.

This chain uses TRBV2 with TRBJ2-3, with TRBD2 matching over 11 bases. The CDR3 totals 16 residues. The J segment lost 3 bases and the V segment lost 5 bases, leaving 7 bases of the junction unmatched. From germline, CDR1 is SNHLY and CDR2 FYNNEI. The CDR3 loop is CASSRLAGGPTDTQYF. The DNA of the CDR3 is TGTGCCAGCAGTAGATTAGCGGGAGGGCCGACAGATACGCAGTATTTT.

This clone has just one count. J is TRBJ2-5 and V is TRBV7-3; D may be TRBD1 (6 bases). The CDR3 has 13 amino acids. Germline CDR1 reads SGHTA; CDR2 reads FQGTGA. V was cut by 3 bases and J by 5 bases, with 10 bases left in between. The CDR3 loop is CASSFTGRETQYF. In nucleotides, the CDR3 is TGTGCCAGCAGCTTCACAGGGCGGGAGACCCAGTACTTC.

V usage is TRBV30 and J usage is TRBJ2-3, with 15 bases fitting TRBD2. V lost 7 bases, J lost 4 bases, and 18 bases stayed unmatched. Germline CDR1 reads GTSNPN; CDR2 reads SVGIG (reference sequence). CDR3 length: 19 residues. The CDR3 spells CAYKKEGWTSGGDADTQYF. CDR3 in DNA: TGTGCCTATAAAAAGGAAGGGTGGACTAGCGGGGGGGATGCAGATACGCAGTATTTT.

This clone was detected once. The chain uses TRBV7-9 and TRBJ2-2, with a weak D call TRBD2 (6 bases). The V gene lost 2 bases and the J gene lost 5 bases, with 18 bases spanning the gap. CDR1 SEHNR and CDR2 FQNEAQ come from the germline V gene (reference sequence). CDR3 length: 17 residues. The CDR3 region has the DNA TGTGCCAGCAGCTTAATCCGGGGGACTTTGAATACCGGGGAGCTGTTTTTT. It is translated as CASSLIRGTLNTGELFF.

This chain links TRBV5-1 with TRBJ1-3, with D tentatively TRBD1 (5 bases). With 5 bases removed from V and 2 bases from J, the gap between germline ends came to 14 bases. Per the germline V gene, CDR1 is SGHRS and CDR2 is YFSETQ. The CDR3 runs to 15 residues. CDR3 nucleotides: TGCGCCAGCAGGATAGGGGACTTCACTGGAAACACCATATATTTT. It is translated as CASRIGDFTGNTIYF.

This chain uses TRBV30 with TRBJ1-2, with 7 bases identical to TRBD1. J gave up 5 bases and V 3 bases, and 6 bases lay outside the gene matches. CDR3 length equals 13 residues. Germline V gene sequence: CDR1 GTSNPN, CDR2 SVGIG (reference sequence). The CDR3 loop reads CAWRSDRVYGYTF. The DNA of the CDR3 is TGTGCCTGGAGAAGCGACAGGGTATATGGCTACACCTTC.

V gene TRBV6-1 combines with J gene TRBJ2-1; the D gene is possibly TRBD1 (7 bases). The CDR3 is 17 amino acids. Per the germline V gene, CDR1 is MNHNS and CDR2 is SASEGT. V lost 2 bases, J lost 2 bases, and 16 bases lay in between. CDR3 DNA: TGTGCCAGCAGTGAATTGGAGGGGGCAAAACCCTACAATGAGCAGTTCTTC. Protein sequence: CASSELEGAKPYNEQFF.